Listed below are T cell receptor beta chains from one sample, sequenced in a study of shared clonotypes between healthy human individuals. This table comes from immunoSEQ multiplex PCR, and its TCRdb copy is limited to in-frame clones, with some not included. The repertoire holds 2 million to 3 million clones, approximately 93% seen once, with approximately 0.35% in the top ten. The sample consisted of naive CD4+ T cells from PBMCs. Receptor source: a man between 18 and 35 years old in good health. Some clones in this sample may be carry-over from other donors' samples. Both conserved end residues are part of each CDR3. Fields, in order: J gene, D gene, clone size, V gene, CDR3 DNA, CDR3 protein. A D gene is named only where the DNA matches it firmly. Part of the rows lack a size; the others show once, few, many or a class for expanded clones.

TRBJ1-1 | - | - | TRBV6-6 | TGTGCCAGCAGTTACTCGCACAGGGTGGGCACTGAAGCTTTCTTT | CASSYSHRVGTEAFF
TRBJ2-7 | TRBD2 | - | TRBV5-1 | TGCGCCAGCAGCTCCGGACTAGCGCCTTACGAGCAGTACTTC | CASSSGLAPYEQYF
TRBJ1-6 | TRBD1 | - | TRBV2 | TGTGCCAGCAGACAGAGGACAGGGCCTAATTCACCCCTCCACTTT | CASRQRTGPNSPLHF
TRBJ2-5 | TRBD2 | - | TRBV28 | TGTGCCAGCAGTTTCGGGCTAGCGGGAGGGCAAGAGACCCAGTACTTC | CASSFGLAGGQETQYF
TRBJ2-5 | - | - | TRBV7-3 | TGTGCCAGCAGCCCAAACCCCCTGGAGACCCAGTACTTC | CASSPNPLETQYF
TRBJ2-1 | TRBD2 | - | TRBV27 | TGTGCCAGCAGTATGCCGACTAGCCCTTTTCGGATCAATGAGCAGTTCTTC | CASSMPTSPFRINEQFF
TRBJ2-3 | TRBD2 | once | TRBV28 | TGTGCCAGCAGTTTAAGGGGACTAGCGGGGGGGGATACGCAGTATTTT | CASSLRGLAGGDTQYF
TRBJ2-7 | TRBD2 | - | TRBV5-1 | TGCGCCAGCAGCTTGGGGGGCGGGAGCTCCTACGAGCAGTACTTC | CASSLGGGSSYEQYF
TRBJ1-2 | - | - | TRBV5-4 | TGTGCCAGCAGCTACTCCCGTCTCGATCTCGGGTATGGCTACACCTTC | CASSYSRLDLGYGYTF
TRBJ2-4 | - | - | TRBV15 | TGTGCCACCAGCCGACTAATTGCCAAAAACATTCAGTACTTC | CATSRLIAKNIQYF
TRBJ2-7 | - | - | TRBV29-1 | TGCAGCGTTGACAGGGCGGGCGAGCAGTACTTC | CSVDRAGEQYF
TRBJ2-7 | - | - | TRBV14 | TGTGCCAGCAGCCAACTTGGGTGGGGGTCCCAATACGAGCAGTACTTC | CASSQLGWGSQYEQYF
TRBJ2-7 | - | - | TRBV4-1 | TGCGCCAGCAGCCAGAGCGCAGGGCAGACCGCCTACGAGCAGTACTTC | CASSQSAGQTAYEQYF
TRBJ2-7 | TRBD2 | - | TRBV7-2 | TGTGCCAGCAGCCACGTAGCGGGAGGCGTTGTGGTTTACGAGCAGTACTTC | CASSHVAGGVVVYEQYF
TRBJ1-2 | - | - | TRBV18 | TGTGCCAGCTCACCAAACAGCTATGGCTACACCTTC | CASSPNSYGYTF
TRBJ2-3 | TRBD1 | - | TRBV19 | TGTGCCAGTGGCCCAGGGGGTACTAGCACAGATACGCAGTATTTT | CASGPGGTSTDTQYF
TRBJ1-5 | - | - | TRBV18 | TGTGCCAGCTCACCACGGGAGGGTGATAGCAATCAGCCCCAGCATTTT | CASSPREGDSNQPQHF
TRBJ1-4 | - | - | TRBV28 | TGTGCCAGCGGAGATTTAACTAATGAAAAACTGTTTTTT | CASGDLTNEKLFF
TRBJ1-3 | - | - | TRBV19 | TGTGCCAGTTGGGATTTAAGCTCTGGAAACACCATATATTTT | CASWDLSSGNTIYF
TRBJ2-5 | - | - | TRBV5-6 | TGTGCCAGCAGCTTGAGCCCGGAGGGGGAAGAGACCCAGTACTTC | CASSLSPEGEETQYF
TRBJ2-7 | - | - | TRBV4-1 | TGCGCCAGCAGCCAAGTCCCCTACGAGCAGTACTTC | CASSQVPYEQYF
TRBJ1-2 | - | - | TRBV23-1 | TGCGCCAGCAGTGGAGGCTACACCTTC | CASSGGYTF
TRBJ1-5 | - | few | TRBV6-1 | TGTGCCAGCAGACTAGTGGGAAGCAATCAGCCCCAGCATTTT | CASRLVGSNQPQHF
TRBJ2-1 | - | - | TRBV4-1 | TGCGCCAGCAGCCACGGCGAGTATCAGTTCTTC | CASSHGEYQFF
TRBJ1-5 | - | - | TRBV6-6 | TGTGCCAGCAGTTACTCGCGGAGAGGGGCCAATCAGCCCCAGCATTTT | CASSYSRRGANQPQHF
TRBJ2-4 | - | few | TRBV19 | TGTGCCACCCGAGGGGGATGGGAGGCCAAAAACATTCAGTACTTC | CATRGGWEAKNIQYF
TRBJ1-1 | - | - | TRBV9 | TGTGCCAGCAGCGTAGGCGTGGGCTCCACTGAAGCTTTCTTT | CASSVGVGSTEAFF
TRBJ1-4 | - | - | TRBV7-2 | TGTGCCAGCAGCCCCGGGGTTCGGGCAGGGGAGGAAAAACTGTTTTTT | CASSPGVRAGEEKLFF
TRBJ1-4 | - | - | TRBV5-6 | TGTGCCAGCAGCCCAAGGAACGTGCCTAATGAAAAACTGTTTTTT | CASSPRNVPNEKLFF
TRBJ1-2 | - | - | TRBV15 | TGTGCCACCAGCAGAGAATTGGGTACGAGTTCCGCGTATGGCTACACCTTC | CATSRELGTSSAYGYTF
TRBJ1-5 | TRBD1 | - | TRBV5-1 | TGCGCCAGCAGCGCCACCGGGACAGCATATCAGCCCCAGCATTTT | CASSATGTAYQPQHF